This T cell receptor (beta chain) was captured by sequencing in a study of beta chain features in type 1 diabetes. Notes on the study in general: Comparison showed that naive, central memory and Treg TCRB repertoires appeared more similar among patients than among healthy donors.

Reverse transcription of all isolated RNA meant that expressed TCRB transcripts were sequenced. Mean read depth for naive, central memory and regulatory T cell samples was 3 million to 4.5 million reads. Sequenced by immunoSEQ multiplex PCR; TCRdb stores in-frame clones only, minus some. The table has 900,000 or so clones, roughly a sixth seen once. A sort by CD45RO/CCR7/CD25/CD127/CD95/CD27 yielded CD4+ naive, central memory, regulatory and stem cell-like memory cells. Concerning this clone itself: Its antigen is not known.

The source of this sequence is a woman between 18 and 29 years old in good health. The sample comprised naive CD4+ T cells from blood.

CDR3 DNA: TGTGCCACCATCCGAAGGAGCTCCTACGAGCAGTACTTC. Translation: CATIRRSSYEQYF. This chain joins TRBV28 and TRBJ2-7; D remains unclear. This CDR3 contains 13 residues. The V and J ends lost 10 bases and 0 bases respectively, with 13 bases between them. Germline CDR1 is MDHEN and CDR2 is SYDVKM.